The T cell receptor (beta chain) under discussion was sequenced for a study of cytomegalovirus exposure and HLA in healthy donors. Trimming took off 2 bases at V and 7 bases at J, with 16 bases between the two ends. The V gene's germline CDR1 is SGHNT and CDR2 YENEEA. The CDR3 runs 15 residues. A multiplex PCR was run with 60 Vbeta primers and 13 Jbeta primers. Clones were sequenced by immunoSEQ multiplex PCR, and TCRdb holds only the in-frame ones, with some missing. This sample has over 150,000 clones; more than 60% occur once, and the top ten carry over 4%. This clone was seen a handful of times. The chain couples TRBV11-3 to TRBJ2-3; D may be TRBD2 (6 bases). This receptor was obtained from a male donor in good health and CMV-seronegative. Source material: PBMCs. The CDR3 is CASSLRTGATYTQYF. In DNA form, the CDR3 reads TGTGCCAGCAGCTTACGGACGGGAGCCACCTATACGCAGTATTTT.